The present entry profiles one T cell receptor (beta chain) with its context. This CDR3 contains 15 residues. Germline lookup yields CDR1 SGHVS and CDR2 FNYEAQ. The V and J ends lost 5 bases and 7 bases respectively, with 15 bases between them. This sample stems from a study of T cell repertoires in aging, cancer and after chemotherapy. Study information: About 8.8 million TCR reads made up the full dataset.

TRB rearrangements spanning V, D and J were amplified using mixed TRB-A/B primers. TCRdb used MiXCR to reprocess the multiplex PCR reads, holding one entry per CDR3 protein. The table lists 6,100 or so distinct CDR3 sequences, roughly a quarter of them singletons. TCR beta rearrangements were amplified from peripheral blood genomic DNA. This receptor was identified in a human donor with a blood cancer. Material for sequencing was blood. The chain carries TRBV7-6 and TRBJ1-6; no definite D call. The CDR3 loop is CASSMSGVGNSPLHF. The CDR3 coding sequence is TGTGCCAGCAGCATGAGCGGCGTAGGGAATTCACCCCTCCACTTT.